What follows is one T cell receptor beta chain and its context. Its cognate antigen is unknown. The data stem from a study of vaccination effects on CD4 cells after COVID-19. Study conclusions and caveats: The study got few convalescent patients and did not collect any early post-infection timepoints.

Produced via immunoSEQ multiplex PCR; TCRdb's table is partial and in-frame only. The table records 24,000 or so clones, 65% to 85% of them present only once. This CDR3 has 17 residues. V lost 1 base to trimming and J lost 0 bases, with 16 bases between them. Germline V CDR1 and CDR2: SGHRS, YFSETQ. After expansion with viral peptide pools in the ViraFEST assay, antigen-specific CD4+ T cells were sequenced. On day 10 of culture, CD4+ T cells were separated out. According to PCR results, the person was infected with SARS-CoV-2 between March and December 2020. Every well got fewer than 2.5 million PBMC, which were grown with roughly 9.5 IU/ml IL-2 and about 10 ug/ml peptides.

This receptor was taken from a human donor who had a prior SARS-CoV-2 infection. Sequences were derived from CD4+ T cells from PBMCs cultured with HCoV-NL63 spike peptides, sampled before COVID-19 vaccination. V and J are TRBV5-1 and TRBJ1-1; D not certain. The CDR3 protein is CASSLSFPSGMNTEAFF. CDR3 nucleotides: TGCGCCAGCAGCTTGTCGTTCCCTTCGGGTATGAACACTGAAGCTTTCTTT.